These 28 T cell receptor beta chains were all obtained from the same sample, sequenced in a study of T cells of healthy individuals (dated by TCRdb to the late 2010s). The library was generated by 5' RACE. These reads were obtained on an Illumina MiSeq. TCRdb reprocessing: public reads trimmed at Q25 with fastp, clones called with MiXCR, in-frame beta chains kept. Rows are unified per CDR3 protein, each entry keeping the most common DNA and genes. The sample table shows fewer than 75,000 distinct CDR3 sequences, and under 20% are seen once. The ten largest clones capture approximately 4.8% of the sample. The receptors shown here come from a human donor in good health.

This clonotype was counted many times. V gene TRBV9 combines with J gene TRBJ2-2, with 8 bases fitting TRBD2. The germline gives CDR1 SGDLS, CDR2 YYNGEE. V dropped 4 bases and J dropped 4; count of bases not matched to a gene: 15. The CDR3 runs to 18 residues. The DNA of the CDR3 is TGTGCCAGCAGCCCAAGGCCATTCGGGGGGGTCGGCACCGGGGAGCTGTTTTTT. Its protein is CASSPRPFGGVGTGELFF.

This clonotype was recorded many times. The CDR3 reads CASNILAGGPLAQYF. The CDR3 coding sequence is TGTGCCAGCAATATACTAGCGGGAGGGCCTTTAGCGCAGTATTTT. The rearrangement uses TRBV27 and TRBJ2-3; 13 nucleotides align to TRBD2. The CDR3 consists of 15 residues. Trimming at V came to 7 bases and at J to 10 bases, leaving 11 bases not matched to a gene. The V gene's germline CDR1 is MNHEY and CDR2 SMNVEV (reference sequence).

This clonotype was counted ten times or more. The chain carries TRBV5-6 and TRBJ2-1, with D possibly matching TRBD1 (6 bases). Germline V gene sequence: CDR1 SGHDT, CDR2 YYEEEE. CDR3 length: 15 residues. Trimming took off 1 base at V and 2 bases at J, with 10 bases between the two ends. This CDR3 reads CASSLIQGPYNEQFF. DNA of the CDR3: TGTGCCAGCAGCTTGATCCAGGGGCCCTACAATGAGCAGTTCTTC.

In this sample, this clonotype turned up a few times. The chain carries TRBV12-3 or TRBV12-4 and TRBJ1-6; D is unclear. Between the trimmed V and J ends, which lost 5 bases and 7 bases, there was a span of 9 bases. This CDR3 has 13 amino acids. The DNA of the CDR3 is TGTGCCAGCAGTCCCCGAACCAATTCACCCCTCCACTTT. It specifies CASSPRTNSPLHF.

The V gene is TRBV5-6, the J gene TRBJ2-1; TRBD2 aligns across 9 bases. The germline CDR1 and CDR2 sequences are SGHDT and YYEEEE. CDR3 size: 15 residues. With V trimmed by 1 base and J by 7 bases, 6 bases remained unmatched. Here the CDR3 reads CASSLRLAGRNEQFF. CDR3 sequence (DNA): TGTGCCAGCAGCTTGCGGCTAGCGGGGCGAAATGAGCAGTTCTTC.

The CDR3 here is CSVEVAGGPFEQFF. CDR3 in DNA: TGCAGCGTTGAAGTGGCGGGAGGGCCTTTTGAGCAGTTCTTC. The chain joins TRBV29-1 to TRBJ2-1; 9 nucleotides line up with TRBD2. Per the germline V gene, CDR1 is SQVTM and CDR2 is ANQGSEA. V was clipped by 1 base and J by 9 bases; unmatched bases: 7. The CDR3 runs to 14 residues.

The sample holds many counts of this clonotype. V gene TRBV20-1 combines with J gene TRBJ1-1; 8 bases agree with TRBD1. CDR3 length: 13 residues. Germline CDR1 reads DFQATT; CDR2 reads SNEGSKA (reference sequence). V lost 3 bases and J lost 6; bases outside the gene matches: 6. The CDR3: CSASLTGQAEAFF. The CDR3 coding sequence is TGCAGTGCTAGTCTAACGGGACAGGCTGAAGCTTTCTTT.

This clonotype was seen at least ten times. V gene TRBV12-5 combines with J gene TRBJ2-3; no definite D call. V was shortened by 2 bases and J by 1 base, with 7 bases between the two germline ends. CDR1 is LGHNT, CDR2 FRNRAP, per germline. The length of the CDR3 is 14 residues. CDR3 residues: CASGLSRRTDTQYF. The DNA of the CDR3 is TGTGCTAGTGGTTTGAGTCGCCGCACAGATACGCAGTATTTT.

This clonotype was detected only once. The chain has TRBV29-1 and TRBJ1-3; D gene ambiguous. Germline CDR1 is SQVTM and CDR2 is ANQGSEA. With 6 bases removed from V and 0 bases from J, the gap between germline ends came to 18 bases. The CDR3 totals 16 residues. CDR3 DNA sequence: TGCAGCGTCACCCTATCCTACAGCCACTCTGGAAACACCATATATTTT. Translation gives CSVTLSYSHSGNTIYF.

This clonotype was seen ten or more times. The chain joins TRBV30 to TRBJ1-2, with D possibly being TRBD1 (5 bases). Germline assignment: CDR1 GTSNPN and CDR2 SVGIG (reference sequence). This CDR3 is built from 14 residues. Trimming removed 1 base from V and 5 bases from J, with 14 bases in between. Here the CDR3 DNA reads TGTGCCTGGAGTGCTTGGGGCAGTCCGTATGGCTACACCTTC. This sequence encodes CAWSAWGSPYGYTF.

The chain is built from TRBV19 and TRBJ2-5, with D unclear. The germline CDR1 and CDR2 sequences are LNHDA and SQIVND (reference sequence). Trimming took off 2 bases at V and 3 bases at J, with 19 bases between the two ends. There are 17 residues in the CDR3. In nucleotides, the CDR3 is TGTGCCAGTAGTATACGTTTGCGTGTCCAGAGTAAAGAGACCCAGTACTTC. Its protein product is CASSIRLRVQSKETQYF.

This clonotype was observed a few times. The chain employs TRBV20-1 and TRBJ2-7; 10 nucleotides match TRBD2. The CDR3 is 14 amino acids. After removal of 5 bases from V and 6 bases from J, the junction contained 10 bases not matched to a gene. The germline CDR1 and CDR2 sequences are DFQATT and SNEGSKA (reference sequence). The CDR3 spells CSAPLAGEVSEQYF. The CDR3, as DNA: TGCAGTGCTCCTCTAGCGGGGGAGGTCTCCGAGCAGTACTTC.

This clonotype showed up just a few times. CDR3 sequence reads: CASSYSRGQGGLNTEAFF. The CDR3 coding sequence is TGTGCCAGCAGTTACTCACGCGGACAGGGAGGGTTGAACACTGAAGCTTTCTTT. This chain uses TRBV6-5 with TRBJ1-1; 8 nucleotides line up with TRBD1. CDR3 length equals 18 residues. Unmatched junction bases numbered 9, after V lost 0 bases and J lost 0 bases. Germline V CDR1 and CDR2: MNHEY, SVGAGI.

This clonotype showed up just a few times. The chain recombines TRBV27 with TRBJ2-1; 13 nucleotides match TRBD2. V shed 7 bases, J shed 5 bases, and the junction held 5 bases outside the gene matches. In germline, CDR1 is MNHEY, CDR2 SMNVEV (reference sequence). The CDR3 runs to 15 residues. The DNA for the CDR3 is TGTGCCAGCACCTTACTAGCGGGAGGGGACAATGAGCAGTTCTTC. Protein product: CASTLLAGGDNEQFF.

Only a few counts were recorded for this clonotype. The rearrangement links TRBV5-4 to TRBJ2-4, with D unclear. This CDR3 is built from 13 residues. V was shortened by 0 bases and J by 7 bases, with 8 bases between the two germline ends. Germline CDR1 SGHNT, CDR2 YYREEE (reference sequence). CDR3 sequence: CASSLVPGNIQYF. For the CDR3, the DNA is TGTGCCAGCAGCTTGGTGCCAGGCAACATTCAGTACTTC.

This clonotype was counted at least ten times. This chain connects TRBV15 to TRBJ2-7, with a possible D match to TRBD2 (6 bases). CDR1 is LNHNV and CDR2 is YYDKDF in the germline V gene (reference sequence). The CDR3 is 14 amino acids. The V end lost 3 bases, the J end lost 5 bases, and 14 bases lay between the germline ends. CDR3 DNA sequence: TGTGCCACCAGCAGCGGATTGGGGGGAAACGAGCAGTACTTC. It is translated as CATSSGLGGNEQYF.

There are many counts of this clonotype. The chain's CDR3 is CASAGLAGTYNEQFF. CDR3 DNA sequence: TGTGCCAGTGCTGGACTAGCGGGCACCTACAATGAGCAGTTCTTC. The chain combines TRBV14 with TRBJ2-1, with 11 bases identical to TRBD2. CDR1 and CDR2 (germline): SGHDN, FVKESK. After removal of 9 bases from V and 2 bases from J, the junction contained 6 bases not matched to a gene. The CDR3 covers 15 residues.

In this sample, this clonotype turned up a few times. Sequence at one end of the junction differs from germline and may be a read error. CDR3 bases: TGTGCCAGCAGATTAGCCGACACGCAGTATTTT. It translates to CASRLADTQYF. The chain has TRBV11-1 and TRBJ2-3; D is uncertain. Germline CDR1 reads SGHAT; CDR2 reads FQDESV (reference sequence). This CDR3 contains 11 residues.

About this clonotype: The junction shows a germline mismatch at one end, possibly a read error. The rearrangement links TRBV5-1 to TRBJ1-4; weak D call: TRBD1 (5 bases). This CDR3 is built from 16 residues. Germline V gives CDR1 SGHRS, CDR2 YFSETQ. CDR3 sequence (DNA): TGCGCCAGCAGCCCCTATAGACAGACAAGAAATGAAAAAATGTTTTTT. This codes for CASSPYRQTRNEKMFF.

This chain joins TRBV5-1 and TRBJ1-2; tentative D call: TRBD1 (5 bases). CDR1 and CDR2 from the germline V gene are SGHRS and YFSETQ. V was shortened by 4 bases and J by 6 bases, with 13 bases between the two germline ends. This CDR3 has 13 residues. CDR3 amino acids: CASSRDPTDGYTF. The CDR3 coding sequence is TGCGCCAGCAGCCGGGACCCGACAGATGGCTACACCTTC. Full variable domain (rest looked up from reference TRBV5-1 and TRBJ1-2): KAGVTQTPRYLIKTRGQQVTLSCSPISGHRSVSWYQQTPGQGLQFLFEYFSETQRNKGNFPGRFSGRQFSNSRSEMNVSTLELGDSALYLCASSRDPTDGYTFGSGTRLTVV.

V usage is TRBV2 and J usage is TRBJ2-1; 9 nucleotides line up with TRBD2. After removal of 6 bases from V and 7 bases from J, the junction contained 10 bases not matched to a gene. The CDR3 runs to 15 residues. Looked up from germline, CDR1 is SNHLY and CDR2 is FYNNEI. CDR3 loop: CASRDSGRAGNEQFF. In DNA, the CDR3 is TGTGCCAGCAGGGATAGCGGGAGAGCGGGGAATGAGCAGTTCTTC.

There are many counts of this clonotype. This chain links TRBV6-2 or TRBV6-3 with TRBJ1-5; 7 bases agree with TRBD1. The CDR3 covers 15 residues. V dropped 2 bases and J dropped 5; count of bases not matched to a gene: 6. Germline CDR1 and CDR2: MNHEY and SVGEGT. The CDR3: CASSYGGQRHQPQHF. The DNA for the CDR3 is TGTGCCAGCAGTTACGGGGGACAGAGGCATCAGCCCCAGCATTTT.

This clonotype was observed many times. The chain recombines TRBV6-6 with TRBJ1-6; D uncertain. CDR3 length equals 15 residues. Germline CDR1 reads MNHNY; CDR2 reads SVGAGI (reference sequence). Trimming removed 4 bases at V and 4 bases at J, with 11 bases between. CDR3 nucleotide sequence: TGTGCCAGCAGTTCACCGGGTCTTTATAATTCACCCCTCCACTTT. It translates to CASSSPGLYNSPLHF.

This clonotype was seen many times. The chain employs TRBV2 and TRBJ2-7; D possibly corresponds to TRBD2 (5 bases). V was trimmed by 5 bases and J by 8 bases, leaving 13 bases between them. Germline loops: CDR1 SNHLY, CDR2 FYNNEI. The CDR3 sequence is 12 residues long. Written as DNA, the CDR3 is TGTGCCAGCAGTCTCCACGAGGGCAAGCAGTACTTC. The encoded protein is CASSLHEGKQYF.

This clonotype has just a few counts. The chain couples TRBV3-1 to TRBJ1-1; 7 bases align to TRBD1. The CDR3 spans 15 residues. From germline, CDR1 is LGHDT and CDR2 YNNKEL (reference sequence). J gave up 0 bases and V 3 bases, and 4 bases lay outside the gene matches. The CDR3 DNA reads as TGTGCCAGCAGCCATTTGGGACAGATGAACACTGAAGCTTTCTTT. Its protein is CASSHLGQMNTEAFF.

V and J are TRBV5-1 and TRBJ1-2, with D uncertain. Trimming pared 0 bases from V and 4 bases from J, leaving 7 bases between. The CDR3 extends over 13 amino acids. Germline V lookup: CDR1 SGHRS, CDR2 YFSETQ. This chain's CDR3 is CASSLDGTYGYTF. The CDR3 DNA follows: TGCGCCAGCAGCTTGGACGGTACCTATGGCTACACCTTC.

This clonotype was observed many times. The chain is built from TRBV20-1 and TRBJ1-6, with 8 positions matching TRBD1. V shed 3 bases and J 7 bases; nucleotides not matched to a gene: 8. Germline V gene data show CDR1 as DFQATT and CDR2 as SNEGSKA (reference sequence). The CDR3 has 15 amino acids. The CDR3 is CSARLWTGTNSPLHF. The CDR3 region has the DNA TGCAGTGCTAGGTTGTGGACAGGGACCAATTCACCCCTCCACTTT.

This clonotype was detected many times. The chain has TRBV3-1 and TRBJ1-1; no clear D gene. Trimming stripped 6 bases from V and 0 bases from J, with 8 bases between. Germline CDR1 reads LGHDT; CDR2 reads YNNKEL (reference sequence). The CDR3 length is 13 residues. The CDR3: CASRSAVNTEAFF. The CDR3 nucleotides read TGTGCCAGCAGGTCGGCAGTGAACACTGAAGCTTTCTTT.